The 27 T cell receptor beta chains below come from one sample, sequenced in a study of vaccination effects on CD4 cells after COVID-19. Culture proceeded for nine to ten days, and CD4+ T cells were then isolated. Each participant was given two doses of one vaccine (BNT162b2 or mRNA-1273). Their antigens are not known. Only in-frame clones appear in the TCRdb table, and some are missing; sequencing was by immunoSEQ multiplex PCR. The table lists 45,000 to 65,000 clones, around four fifths of them singletons. The source material was CD4+ T cells from PBMCs cultured without peptide, sampled after COVID-19 vaccination. These receptors all stem from a human donor who received a COVID-19 vaccine.

The chain joins TRBV10-3 to TRBJ2-2; TRBD2 is a possible D gene (5 bases). The CDR3 is made up of 14 amino acids. Trimming removed 7 bases from V and 6 bases from J, with 15 bases in between. From germline, CDR1 is ENHRY and CDR2 SYGVKD. Here the CDR3 reads CAITPRGEAGELFF. CDR3 sequence (DNA): TGTGCCATCACCCCCCGGGGTGAGGCCGGGGAGCTGTTTTTT.

This chain links TRBV7-2 with TRBJ1-2, with TRBD1 as a possible D gene (6 bases). This CDR3 is 15 amino acids long. CDR1 is SGHTA and CDR2 is FQGNSA in the germline V gene. The V gene lost 3 bases and the J gene lost 0 bases, with 11 bases spanning the gap. The DNA of the CDR3 is TGTGCCAGCAGCTTTACGACAGGAGCTAACTATGGCTACACCTTC. Protein product: CASSFTTGANYGYTF.

The V gene is TRBV10-3, the J gene TRBJ2-2; 9 nucleotides match TRBD1. After removal of 9 bases from V and 1 base from J, the junction contained 6 bases not matched to a gene. This CDR3 has 15 amino acids. From germline, CDR1 is ENHRY and CDR2 SYGVKD. DNA of the CDR3: TGTGCCATTAACCGGGGACAGGGGAACACCGGGGAGCTGTTTTTT. It codes for CAINRGQGNTGELFF.

The chain has TRBV9 and TRBJ2-3; 9 bases are a match to TRBD2. From germline, CDR1 is SGDLS and CDR2 YYNGEE. This CDR3 contains 16 residues. The J segment lost 3 bases and the V segment lost 5 bases, leaving 10 bases of the junction unmatched. Here the CDR3 DNA reads TGTGCCAGCAGTCGTATAGCGGGAGTTTTAACAGATACGCAGTATTTT. The encoded protein is CASSRIAGVLTDTQYF.

V gene TRBV18 combines with J gene TRBJ2-7, with 7 bases matching TRBD1. Germline V gives CDR1 KGHSH, CDR2 LQKENI. Trimming removed 3 bases from V and 1 base from J; junction bases left unmatched: 12. This CDR3 is 17 amino acids long. As DNA, the CDR3 is TGTGCCAGCTCACCGGAGCGATGGACAGGACCATCCTACGAGCAGTACTTC. It is translated as CASSPERWTGPSYEQYF.

This clone was seen only a few times. The gene calls are TRBV7-2 and TRBJ1-2; D may be TRBD1 (6 bases). The germline V gene has CDR1 SGHTA and CDR2 FQGNSA. The length of the CDR3 is 13 residues. V was cut by 5 bases and J by 3 bases, with 10 bases left in between. CDR3 protein: CASSEGVDYGYTF. The CDR3 DNA reads as TGTGCCAGCAGCGAGGGGGTAGACTATGGCTACACCTTC.

V is TRBV13 and J is TRBJ1-1; unclear D gene. CDR1 PRHDT and CDR2 FYEKMQ come from the germline V gene (reference sequence). The CDR3 runs 13 residues. V was trimmed by 2 bases and J by 10 bases, leaving 14 bases between them. The CDR3 bases are TGTGCCAGCAGCTTAATGGTCAGCCAAGGAGCTTTCTTT. Its protein product is CASSLMVSQGAFF.

The chain uses TRBV30 and TRBJ1-6, with no clear D. Per the germline V gene, CDR1 is GTSNPN and CDR2 is SVGIG (reference sequence). The CDR3 is 16 amino acids. Trimming left V 5 bases short and J 0 bases short, with 14 bases between. The CDR3 DNA reads TGTGCCTGGGCCACCCCCGGAAGCTCCTATAATTCACCCCTCCACTTT. Its protein is CAWATPGSSYNSPLHF.

The chain links TRBV19 to TRBJ1-1; D is unresolved. CDR1 and CDR2 from the germline V gene are LNHDA and SQIVND (reference sequence). This CDR3 has 13 amino acids. V gave up 1 base and J gave up 4 bases, with 7 bases separating them. CDR3 region: CASSIGGSTEAFF. The CDR3 nucleotides read TGTGCCAGTAGTATAGGTGGGAGCACTGAAGCTTTCTTT.

This CDR3 is CASSPKLGGNYGYTF. The CDR3 DNA sequence: TGTGCCAGCAGCCCAAAGCTGGGTGGGAACTATGGCTACACCTTC. The gene calls are TRBV3-1 (or the pseudogene TRBV3-2) and TRBJ1-2; no definite D call. Germline V gene sequence: CDR1 LGHDT, CDR2 YNNKEL (reference sequence). Trimming took 4 bases from V and 2 from J, leaving 14 bases between them. CDR3 size: 15 residues.

In this sample, this clone turned up a few times. The chain couples TRBV6-4 to TRBJ2-2; 8 bases align to TRBD2. The CDR3 is made up of 16 amino acids. In germline, CDR1 is MRHNA, CDR2 SNTAGT. The V segment lost 5 bases and the J segment 0 bases; nucleotides outside the gene matches: 5. In nucleotides, the CDR3 is TGTGCCAGCAGTCTTGAAGCGGGGGCGAACACCGGGGAGCTGTTTTTT. Translating it yields CASSLEAGANTGELFF.

This rearrangement joins TRBV19 to TRBJ2-1; D perhaps matches TRBD2 (6 bases). The germline V gene has CDR1 LNHDA and CDR2 SQIVND (reference sequence). V gave up 3 bases and J gave up 2 bases, with 14 bases separating them. The CDR3 loop spans 16 amino acids. The CDR3 region is CASSIAAREPYNEQFF. Here the CDR3 DNA reads TGTGCCAGTAGTATCGCCGCCCGGGAGCCCTACAATGAGCAGTTCTTC.

This rearrangement joins TRBV29-1 to TRBJ2-1; 11 bases map to TRBD2. The CDR3 has 17 amino acids. J lost 4 bases, V lost 7 bases, and 15 bases had no gene match. Germline V gene lookup returns CDR1 SQVTM and CDR2 ANQGSEA. The CDR3 loop is CSASGASGRSGYNEQFF. CDR3 sequence (DNA): TGCAGCGCCTCCGGGGCTAGCGGGAGGTCAGGGTACAATGAGCAGTTCTTC.

This rearrangement joins TRBV30 to TRBJ1-1; the D is unclear. V was cut by 2 bases and J by 1 base, with 14 bases left in between. Germline values: CDR1 GTSNPN, CDR2 SVGIG (reference sequence). The CDR3 consists of 15 residues. The CDR3 DNA is TGTGCCTGGAGTCCCTCGGGCCGAGGGAACACTGAAGCTTTCTTT. As protein: CAWSPSGRGNTEAFF.

The chain has TRBV4-1 and TRBJ2-1; 8 positions agree with TRBD2. Germline V gene data show CDR1 as MGHRA and CDR2 as YSYEKL. With 0 bases clipped from V and 6 bases from J, the junction kept 7 bases outside the gene matches. CDR3 length: 16 amino acids. In DNA form, the CDR3 reads TGCGCCAGCAGCCAAGAGATCGCGGGGGGTCTCAATGAGCAGTTCTTC. Translating gives CASSQEIAGGLNEQFF.

This clone was seen a single time. The junction departs from germline at one end; a sequencing error may be responsible. The chain recombines TRBV19 with TRBJ1-2, with a possible D match to TRBD1 (6 bases). CDR1 and CDR2 (germline): LNHDA, SQIVND (reference sequence). The CDR3 spans 12 residues. CDR3 in DNA: TGTGCCAGTAGGCCGTGGGGGGGCAGGCCGATCTTC. Its protein product is CASRPWGGRPIF.

The chain uses TRBV19 and TRBJ1-1; D gene uncertain. The germline CDR1 and CDR2 sequences are LNHDA and SQIVND (reference sequence). Deletions cut 4 bases from V and 5 bases from J, with 14 bases between. The CDR3 contains 14 residues. Here the CDR3 reads CASSTARRGTEAFF. CDR3 in DNA: TGTGCCAGTAGTACGGCACGCCGAGGGACTGAAGCTTTCTTT.

V gene TRBV6-2 or TRBV6-3 combines with J gene TRBJ1-1; a possible D gene is TRBD1 (5 bases). Between the trimmed V and J ends, which lost 3 bases and 1 base, there was a span of 6 bases. The CDR3 has 13 amino acids. Germline CDR1 and CDR2: MNHEY and SVGEGT. CDR3 loop: CASSYRGNTEAFF. As DNA, the CDR3 is TGTGCCAGCAGTTATAGGGGGAACACTGAAGCTTTCTTT.

This clone was seen only once. V is TRBV18 and J is TRBJ2-7; D is undetermined. The CDR3 length is 13 residues. Trimming removed 0 bases at V and 2 bases at J, with 5 bases between. Per the germline V gene, CDR1 is KGHSH and CDR2 is LQKENI. The CDR3 coding sequence is TGTGCCAGCTCACCACCAGGGACCTACGAGCAGTACTTC. It codes for CASSPPGTYEQYF.

Only one count was recorded for this clone. The chain has TRBV4-1 and TRBJ1-4, with unresolved D. This CDR3 spans 17 amino acids. The V gene lost 0 bases and the J gene lost 3 bases, with 14 bases spanning the gap. Germline V gene lookup returns CDR1 MGHRA and CDR2 YSYEKL. CDR3 amino acids: CASSQDPPGTANEKLFF. As DNA, the CDR3 is TGCGCCAGCAGCCAAGATCCCCCGGGTACGGCTAATGAAAAACTGTTTTTT.

J is TRBJ1-1 and V is TRBV30; D uncertain. Between the trimmed V and J ends, which lost 1 base and 7 bases, there was a span of 13 bases. In germline, CDR1 is GTSNPN, CDR2 SVGIG (reference sequence). CDR3 length equals 13 residues. The DNA for the CDR3 is TGTGCCTGGAGTGCCGGCTGGGCTGGTGAAGCTTTCTTT. It yields the protein CAWSAGWAGEAFF. The full variable domain, in which reference TRBV30 and TRBJ1-1 provide the parts outside the CDR3, is SQTIHQWPATLVQPVGSPLSLECTVEGTSNPNLYWYRQAAGRGLQLLFYSVGIGQISSEVPQNLSASRPQDRQFILSSKKLLLSDSGFYLCAWSAGWAGEAFFGQGTRLTVV.

The V and J genes are TRBV5-4 and TRBJ2-7; 10 nucleotides agree with TRBD1. CDR3 length: 14 amino acids. Trimming took 4 bases from V and 6 from J; bases not matched to a gene: 7. Germline CDR1 is SGHNT and CDR2 is YYREEE (reference sequence). The CDR3 is CASSPRQGAGEQYF. CDR3 DNA: TGTGCCAGCAGCCCCAGACAGGGGGCTGGCGAGCAGTACTTC. The complete variable domain, with remaining parts taken from reference TRBV5-4 and TRBJ2-7, reads ETGVTQSPTHLIKTRGQQVTLRCSSQSGHNTVSWYQQALGQGPQFIFQYYREEENGRGNFPPRFSGLQFPNYSSELNVNALELDDSALYLCASSPRQGAGEQYFGPGTRLTVT.

V and J are TRBV30 and TRBJ2-7; D is unclear. Germline values: CDR1 GTSNPN, CDR2 SVGIG (reference sequence). This CDR3 comprises 12 residues. Trimming stripped 0 bases from V and 5 bases from J, with 8 bases between. CDR3 residues: CAWSVGSHEQYF. For the CDR3, the DNA is TGTGCCTGGAGTGTAGGGTCCCACGAGCAGTACTTC.

The chain uses TRBV7-2 and TRBJ2-5; D gene ambiguous. Germline CDR1 and CDR2: SGHTA and FQGNSA. CDR3 length: 12 residues. The ends were cut back, 0 bases at V and 5 bases at J, with 4 bases in the middle. Here the CDR3 reads CASSLARETQYF. The CDR3 DNA reads TGTGCCAGCAGCTTAGCCCGGGAGACCCAGTACTTC. Full variable domain (rest looked up from reference TRBV7-2 and TRBJ2-5): GAGVSQSPSNKVTEKGKDVELRCDPISGHTALYWYRQSLGQGLEFLIYFQGNSAPDKSGLPSDRFSAERTGGSVSTLTIQRTQQEDSAVYLCASSLARETQYFGPGTRLLVL.

The rearrangement joins TRBV7-3 to TRBJ2-1; 10 bases are a match to TRBD2. This CDR3 has 15 residues. In germline, CDR1 is SGHTA, CDR2 FQGTGA. J was trimmed by 7 bases and V by 5 bases; bases with no gene match: 8. As DNA, the CDR3 is TGTGCCAGCAGCCGAGCGGGGGGGCAAGGGAATGAGCAGTTCTTC. It is translated as CASSRAGGQGNEQFF.

This clone appeared a few times. Written as DNA, the CDR3 is TGTGCCAGCAGCCAATTTCGAGCGAATGCTTTCTTT. Amino acid sequence: CASSQFRANAFF. The rearrangement links TRBV4-2 to TRBJ1-1; unclear D gene. The germline CDR1 and CDR2 sequences are LGHNA and YNFKEQ. Deletions cut 2 bases from V and 11 bases from J, with 12 bases between. The CDR3 consists of 12 residues.

The chain recombines TRBV19 with TRBJ2-3, with a weak D call TRBD2 (5 bases). V was pared by 8 bases and J by 8 bases, with 11 bases between. This CDR3 comprises 11 residues. Germline lookup yields CDR1 LNHDA and CDR2 SQIVND (reference sequence). CDR3 loop: CASGVSGTQYF. The CDR3 region has the DNA TGTGCCAGTGGGGTCAGCGGTACGCAGTATTTT.